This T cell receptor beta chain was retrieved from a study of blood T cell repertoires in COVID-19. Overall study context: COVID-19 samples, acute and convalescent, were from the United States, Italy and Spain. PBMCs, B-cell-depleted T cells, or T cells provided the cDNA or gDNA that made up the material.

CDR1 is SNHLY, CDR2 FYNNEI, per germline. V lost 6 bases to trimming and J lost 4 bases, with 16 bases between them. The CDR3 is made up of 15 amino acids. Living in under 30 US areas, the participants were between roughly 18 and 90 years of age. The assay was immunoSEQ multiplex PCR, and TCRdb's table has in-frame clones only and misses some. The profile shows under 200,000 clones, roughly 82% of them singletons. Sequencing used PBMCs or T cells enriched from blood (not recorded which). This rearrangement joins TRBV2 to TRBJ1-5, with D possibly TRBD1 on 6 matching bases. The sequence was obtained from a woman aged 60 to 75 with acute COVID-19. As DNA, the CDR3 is TGTGCCAGCAGGGGACACCGGCCTGGGAATCAGCCCCAGCATTTT. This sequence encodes CASRGHRPGNQPQHF.